The 15 T cell receptor beta chains reported below all come from one sample, sequenced in a study of identical twins. TCRdb redid the calling of the 5' RACE reads with MiXCR, one entry per CDR3 protein. The sample has around 230,000 distinct CDR3 sequences; 5% to 7% are singletons. These data were also filed under a second study, of T cells expressing NK-cell markers.

The source material was CD8+ T cells sorted from blood. The receptors come from a woman aged 18-35 years in good health.

The chain employs TRBV29-1 and TRBJ2-4; 7 bases match TRBD2. Germline V gives CDR1 SQVTM, CDR2 ANQGSEA. Germline trimming cut 3 bases from V and 7 bases from J; bases unmatched to any gene: 9. This CDR3 spans 14 amino acids. This chain's CDR3 is CSVEGGGGGNIQYF. CDR3 sequence (DNA): TGCAGCGTTGAGGGGGGGGGTGGAGGGAACATTCAGTACTTC. The whole variable domain, filled in from reference TRBV29-1 and TRBJ2-4, reads SAVISQKPSRDICQRGTSLTIQCQVDSQVTMMFWYRQQPGQSLTLIATANQGSEATYESGFVIDKFPISRPNLTFSTLTVSNMSPEDSSIYLCSVEGGGGGNIQYFGAGTRLSVL.

Concerning this clonotype: Since a much larger clone is just one base distant, this may be a read error. This chain connects TRBV12-3 or TRBV12-4 to TRBJ1-1, with D unclear. This CDR3 has 13 residues. Trimming pared 4 bases from V and 3 bases from J, leaving 9 bases between. The CDR3 region is CASSSSMDTEAFF. CDR3 bases: TGTGCCAGCAGTTCTTCTATGGACACTGAAGCTTTCTTT.

Comments on this clonotype: A single base separates this from a much larger clone, so it may be a read error. This chain links TRBV24-1 with TRBJ2-1; TRBD2 matches at 7 bases. Trimming removed 5 bases from V and 10 bases from J; junction bases left unmatched: 10. The CDR3 is made up of 14 amino acids. Germline V CDR1 and CDR2: KGHDR, SFDVKD. CDR3 nucleotides: TGTGCCACCAGTGCCTCGAGCAGGGAGGGCGAGCAGTTCTTC. This codes for CATSASSREGEQFF.

The chain recombines TRBV20-1 with TRBJ2-7; the D gene is possibly TRBD2 (5 bases). The CDR3 covers 12 residues. Per the germline V gene, CDR1 is DFQATT and CDR2 is SNEGSKA (reference sequence). With 4 bases removed from V and 7 bases from J, the gap between germline ends came to 14 bases. As DNA, the CDR3 is TGCAGTGCTACGAGAGGAGGCGGGGAGCAGTACTTC. Encoded protein: CSATRGGGEQYF.

This clonotype showed up just a few times. This chain connects TRBV11-2 to TRBJ2-4, with 8 bases matching TRBD1. The CDR3 is made up of 14 amino acids. V dropped 0 bases and J dropped 8; count of bases not matched to a gene: 3. The V gene's germline CDR1 is SGHAT and CDR2 FQNNGV. DNA of the CDR3: TGTGCCAGCAGCTTAGAGGACAGGGTGGACATTCAGTACTTC. Translating it yields CASSLEDRVDIQYF.

This clonotype was counted between two and nine times. The J gene is TRBJ2-5, the V gene TRBV7-8, with a tentative D call TRBD2 (5 bases). Looked up from germline, CDR1 is SGHVS and CDR2 is FQNEAQ. Trimming left V 5 bases short and J 5 bases short, with 21 bases between. The CDR3 loop spans 16 amino acids. CDR3 bases: TGTGCCAGCAGCCCCCAGCGAGGGCCAAAAGTGGAGACCCAGTACTTC. It encodes CASSPQRGPKVETQYF.

CDR3 residues: CASSVSGGGYEQYF. Written as DNA, the CDR3 is TGTGCCAGCAGCGTTTCGGGGGGGGGCTACGAGCAGTACTTC. V and J are TRBV9 and TRBJ2-7, with 8 nucleotides matching TRBD2. The J segment lost 3 bases and the V segment lost 2 bases, leaving 4 bases of the junction unmatched. The CDR3 spans 14 residues. CDR1 is SGDLS, CDR2 YYNGEE, per germline.

This clonotype was counted at least ten times. V gene TRBV10-3 combines with J gene TRBJ2-7, with D perhaps matching TRBD1 (6 bases). V lost 3 bases and J 1 base, leaving 13 bases between the germline ends. Germline V gene data show CDR1 as ENHRY and CDR2 as SYGVKD. The CDR3 consists of 15 residues. CDR3 coding DNA: TGTGCCATCAGTGAAGGGGACATGGAATCCTACGAGCAGTACTTC. The encoded protein is CAISEGDMESYEQYF.

In the case of this clonotype: One junction end disagrees with the germline gene, perhaps due to a read error. The gene calls are TRBV12-3 or TRBV12-4 and TRBJ1-1; TRBD1 might be the D (5 bases). The CDR3 is 15 residues long. CDR3 region: CASSWGFRGNTEAFF. Written as DNA, the CDR3 is TGTGCCAGCAGTTGGGGTTTTAGGGGAAACACTGAAGCCTTCTTT.

This clonotype was observed a handful of times. The chain combines TRBV2 with TRBJ1-5, with no clear D. In germline, CDR1 is SNHLY, CDR2 FYNNEI. This CDR3 is 15 amino acids long. With 5 bases removed from V and 1 base from J, the gap between germline ends came to 12 bases. The CDR3, as DNA: TGTGCCAGCAGTAATACGGGCGGCAGCAATCAGCCCCAGCATTTT. The encoded protein is CASSNTGGSNQPQHF.

The CDR3 here is CASREVGVETQYF. The CDR3 DNA is TGTGCCAGCAGGGAGGTAGGGGTGGAGACCCAGTACTTC. V and J are TRBV7-9 and TRBJ2-5; perhaps D is TRBD1 or TRBD2 (5 bases each). Germline V lookup: CDR1 SEHNR, CDR2 FQNEAQ (reference sequence). The CDR3 sequence is 13 residues long. Trimming left V 6 bases short and J 5 bases short, with 13 bases between.

Only a few counts were recorded for this clonotype. The chain combines TRBV5-1 with TRBJ2-1; a weak D match, TRBD2 (6 bases). Germline assignment: CDR1 SGHRS and CDR2 YFSETQ. V gave up 3 bases and J gave up 8 bases, with 6 bases separating them. The CDR3 covers 11 residues. The DNA of the CDR3 is TGCGCCAGCAGCTGGAGGGATGAGCAGTTCTTC. It is translated as CASSWRDEQFF.

This clonotype was counted at least ten times. The rearrangement uses TRBV29-1 and TRBJ2-1; TRBD2 agrees at 9 bases. CDR1 SQVTM and CDR2 ANQGSEA come from the germline V gene. V trimming: 2 bases; J trimming: 8 bases; junction bases outside the gene matches: 10. This CDR3 spans 15 amino acids. The CDR3 reads CSVERGSGRSYEQFF. CDR3 sequence (DNA): TGCAGCGTTGAAAGGGGCAGCGGGAGGTCCTATGAGCAGTTCTTC.

The chain couples TRBV27 to TRBJ2-2, with D possibly matching TRBD1 (6 bases). V dropped 8 bases and J dropped 1 base, with 11 bases sitting between them. Germline CDR1 reads MNHEY; CDR2 reads SMNVEV (reference sequence). This CDR3 has 14 amino acids. The DNA for the CDR3 is TGTGCCAGCTGCGTACAGGGGAACACCGGGGAGCTGTTTTTT. It translates to CASCVQGNTGELFF.

This chain links TRBV27 with TRBJ2-1; a possible D gene is TRBD1 (5 bases). Trimming cost V 2 bases and J 6 bases, with 14 bases left between them. The CDR3 contains 15 residues. Germline V lookup: CDR1 MNHEY, CDR2 SMNVEV (reference sequence). CDR3 in DNA: TGTGCCAGCAGTTTAAGCGCTCGACAGACCAATGAGCAGTTCTTC. This gives the protein CASSLSARQTNEQFF.